This T cell receptor (beta chain) was documented in a study of T cells in Graves' hyperthyroidism and ophthalmopathy. Germline values: CDR1 SSHAT, CDR2 FNYEAQ (reference sequence). The CDR3 length is 13 residues. It was RNA transcripts that yielded the amplified TCR beta CDR3 regions. Researchers ran a first-round RT-PCR on the TCR CDR3 using the HTBI primer set. From the multiplex PCR reads, TCRdb called clonotypes with MiXCR, one entry per CDR3 protein. This table holds more than 45,000 distinct CDR3 sequences, around half found once. Comments on this clonotype: An end of the junction differs from the germline gene, which may be a read error.

This TCR derives from a woman younger than 45 with Graves' ophthalmopathy. The sample was blood. V gene TRBV7-7 combines with J gene TRBJ2-1; either TRBD1 or TRBD2 may supply D (5 bases each). The CDR3 spells CASSHRDHNEQFF. The CDR3 bases are TGTGCTAGCAGCCACCGGGACCACAATGAGCAGTTCTTC.